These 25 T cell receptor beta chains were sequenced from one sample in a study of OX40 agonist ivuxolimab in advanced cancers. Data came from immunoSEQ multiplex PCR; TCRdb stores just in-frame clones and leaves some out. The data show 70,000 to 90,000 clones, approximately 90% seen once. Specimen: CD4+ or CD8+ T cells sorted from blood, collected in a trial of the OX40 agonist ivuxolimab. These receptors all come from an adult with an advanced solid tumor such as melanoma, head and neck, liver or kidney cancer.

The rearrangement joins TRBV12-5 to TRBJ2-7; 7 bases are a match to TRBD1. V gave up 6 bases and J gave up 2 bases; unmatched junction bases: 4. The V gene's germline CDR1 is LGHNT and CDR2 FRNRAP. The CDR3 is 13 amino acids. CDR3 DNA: TGTGCTAGTGGAGGGGGCAGGGCCTACGAGCAGTACTTC. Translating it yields CASGGGRAYEQYF.

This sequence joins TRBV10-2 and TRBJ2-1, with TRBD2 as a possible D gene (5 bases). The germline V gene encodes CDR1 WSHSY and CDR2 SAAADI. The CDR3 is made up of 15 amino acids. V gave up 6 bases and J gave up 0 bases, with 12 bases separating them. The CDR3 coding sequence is TGCGCCAGCAGCAAGGTAGCGAGCTCCTACAATGAGCAGTTCTTC. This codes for CASSKVASSYNEQFF.

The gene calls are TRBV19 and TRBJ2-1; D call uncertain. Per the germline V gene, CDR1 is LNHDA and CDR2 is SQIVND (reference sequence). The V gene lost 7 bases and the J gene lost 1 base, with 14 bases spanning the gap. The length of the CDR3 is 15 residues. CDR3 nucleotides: TGTGCCAGTACCCTATGGACCGGGTCCTACAATGAGCAGTTCTTC. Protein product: CASTLWTGSYNEQFF.

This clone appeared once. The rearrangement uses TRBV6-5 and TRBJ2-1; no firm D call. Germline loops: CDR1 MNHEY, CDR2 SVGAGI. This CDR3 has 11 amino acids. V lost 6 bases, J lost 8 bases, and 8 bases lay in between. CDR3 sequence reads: CASSHRDEQFF. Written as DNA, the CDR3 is TGTGCCAGCAGCCACCGTGATGAGCAGTTCTTC.

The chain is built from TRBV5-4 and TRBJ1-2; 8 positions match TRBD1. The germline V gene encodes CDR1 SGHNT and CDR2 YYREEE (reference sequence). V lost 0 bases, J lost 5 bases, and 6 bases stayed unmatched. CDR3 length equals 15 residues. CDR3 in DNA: TGTGCCAGCAGCTTGGGTCAGGGGGCGCAATATGGCTACACCTTC. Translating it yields CASSLGQGAQYGYTF.

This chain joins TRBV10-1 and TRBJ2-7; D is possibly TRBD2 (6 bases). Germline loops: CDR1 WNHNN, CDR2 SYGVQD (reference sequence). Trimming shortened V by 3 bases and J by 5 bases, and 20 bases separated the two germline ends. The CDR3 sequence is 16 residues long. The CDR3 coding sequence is TGCGCCAGCAGTGAACTAGTGGGAGGAACTCCGCACGAGCAGTACTTC. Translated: CASSELVGGTPHEQYF.

The CDR3 sequence is CASSQGPGTAISYNEQFF. The DNA of the CDR3 is TGTGCCAGCAGCCAAGGACCCGGGACGGCGATTTCCTACAATGAGCAGTTCTTC. The rearrangement uses TRBV14 and TRBJ2-1; D may match TRBD1 or TRBD2 (5 bases each). This CDR3 comprises 18 residues. V lost 1 base and J lost 1, with 17 bases in between. In germline, CDR1 is SGHDN, CDR2 FVKESK.

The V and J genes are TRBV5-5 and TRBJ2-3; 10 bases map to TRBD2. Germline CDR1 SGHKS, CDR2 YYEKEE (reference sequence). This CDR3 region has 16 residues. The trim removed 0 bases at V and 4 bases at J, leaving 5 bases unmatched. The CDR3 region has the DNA TGTGCCAGCAGCTTGGGAGCGGGAGGGCGATCAGATACGCAGTATTTT. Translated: CASSLGAGGRSDTQYF.

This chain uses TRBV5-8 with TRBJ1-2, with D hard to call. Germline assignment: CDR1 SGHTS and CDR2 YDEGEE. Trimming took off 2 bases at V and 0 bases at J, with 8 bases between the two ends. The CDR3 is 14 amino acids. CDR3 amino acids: CASSFNDPNYGYTF. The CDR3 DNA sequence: TGTGCCAGCAGCTTTAACGATCCTAACTATGGCTACACCTTC.

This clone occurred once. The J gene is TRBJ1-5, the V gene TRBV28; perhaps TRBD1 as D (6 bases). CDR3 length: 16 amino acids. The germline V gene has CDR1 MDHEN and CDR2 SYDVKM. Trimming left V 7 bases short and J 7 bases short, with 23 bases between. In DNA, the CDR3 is TGTGCCAGCACAGCAAGCTCCGGGACATCAACCCAGCCCCAGCATTTT. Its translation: CASTASSGTSTQPQHF.

CDR3 DNA sequence: TGTGCCAGCAGAACTAGCGGGAGCGGGACCGGGGAGCTGTTTTTT. It translates to CASRTSGSGTGELFF. The genes are TRBV6-1 and TRBJ2-2; 11 bases match TRBD2. The CDR3 loop spans 15 amino acids. V was pared by 6 bases and J by 5 bases, with 5 bases of the junction left unmatched. CDR1 and CDR2 (germline): MNHNS, SASEGT.

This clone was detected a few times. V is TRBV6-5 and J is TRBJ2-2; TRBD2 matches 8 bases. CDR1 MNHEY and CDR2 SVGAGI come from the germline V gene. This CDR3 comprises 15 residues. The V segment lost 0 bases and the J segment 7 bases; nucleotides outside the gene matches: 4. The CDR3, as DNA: TGTGCCAGCAGTTACTCAAGCGGGAGCGTCGGGGAGCTGTTTTTT. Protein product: CASSYSSGSVGELFF.

The CDR3 loop is CASRYDRGAGELFF. The CDR3, as DNA: TGTGCCAGCAGATATGACAGGGGCGCCGGGGAGCTGTTTTTT. The rearrangement uses TRBV6-5 and TRBJ2-2; 8 bases match TRBD1. The V and J ends lost 6 bases and 6 bases, in that order; junction bases with no gene match: 6. The CDR3 sequence is 14 residues long. Germline lookup yields CDR1 MNHEY and CDR2 SVGAGI.

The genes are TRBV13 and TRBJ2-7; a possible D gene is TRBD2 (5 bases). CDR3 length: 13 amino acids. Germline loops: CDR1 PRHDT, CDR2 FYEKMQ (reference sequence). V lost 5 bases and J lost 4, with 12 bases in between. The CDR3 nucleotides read TGTGCCAGCAGCAGACCTTCGGGATACGAGCAGTACTTC. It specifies CASSRPSGYEQYF.

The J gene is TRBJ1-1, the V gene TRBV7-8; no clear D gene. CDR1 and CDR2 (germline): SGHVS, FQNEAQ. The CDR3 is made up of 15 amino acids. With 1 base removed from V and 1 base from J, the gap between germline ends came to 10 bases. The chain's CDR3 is CASSLERHRNTEAFF. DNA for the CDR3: TGTGCCAGCAGCTTAGAACGACACCGGAACACTGAAGCTTTCTTT.

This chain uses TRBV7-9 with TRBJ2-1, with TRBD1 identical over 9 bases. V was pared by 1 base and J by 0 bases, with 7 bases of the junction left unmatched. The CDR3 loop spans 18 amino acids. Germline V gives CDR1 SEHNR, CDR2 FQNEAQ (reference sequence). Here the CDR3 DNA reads TGTGCCAGCAGCTTAGTGGGACAGGGTTGGGGCTCCTACAATGAGCAGTTCTTC. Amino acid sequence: CASSLVGQGWGSYNEQFF.

This chain's CDR3 is CASSKRELMNTEAFF. The CDR3 DNA follows: TGTGCCAGCAGCAAACGGGAGCTCATGAACACTGAAGCTTTCTTT. The rearrangement uses TRBV11-2 and TRBJ1-1; D not certain. Germline values: CDR1 SGHAT, CDR2 FQNNGV. This CDR3 is built from 15 residues. V was cut by 5 bases and J by 0 bases, with 13 bases left in between.

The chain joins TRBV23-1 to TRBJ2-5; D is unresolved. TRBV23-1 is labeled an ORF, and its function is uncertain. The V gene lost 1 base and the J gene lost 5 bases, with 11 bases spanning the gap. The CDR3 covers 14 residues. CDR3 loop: CASSQFYLKETQYF. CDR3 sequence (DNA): TGCGCCAGCAGTCAATTTTACCTTAAGGAGACCCAGTACTTC.

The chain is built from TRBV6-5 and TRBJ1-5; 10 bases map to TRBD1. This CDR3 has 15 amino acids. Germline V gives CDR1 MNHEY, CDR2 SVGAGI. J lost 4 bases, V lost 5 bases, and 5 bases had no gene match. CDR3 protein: CASSTTGGVNQPQHF. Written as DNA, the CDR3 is TGTGCCAGCAGTACGACAGGGGGCGTAAATCAGCCCCAGCATTTT.

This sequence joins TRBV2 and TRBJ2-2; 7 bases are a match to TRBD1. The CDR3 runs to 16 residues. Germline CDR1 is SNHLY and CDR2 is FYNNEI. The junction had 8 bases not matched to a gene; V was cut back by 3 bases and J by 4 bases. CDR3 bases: TGTGCCAGCAGTGAGAGGGACAGCTATTTCACCGGGGAGCTGTTTTTT. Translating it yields CASSERDSYFTGELFF.

In DNA, the CDR3 is TGTGCCAGTAGTATAGTTTCCAGGTCCACCGGGGAGCTGTTTTTT. This translates into CASSIVSRSTGELFF. The rearrangement joins TRBV19 to TRBJ2-2, with unresolved D. This CDR3 has 15 amino acids. The ends were cut back, 1 base at V and 4 bases at J, with 10 bases in the middle. Germline V gives CDR1 LNHDA, CDR2 SQIVND (reference sequence).

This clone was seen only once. Written as DNA, the CDR3 is TGTGCCAGCAGCTCCGCGGCCGGGAGTTTGGAGCAGTTCTTC. This codes for CASSSAAGSLEQFF. The rearrangement links TRBV7-7 to TRBJ2-1, with a possible D match to TRBD2 (6 bases). The V and J ends lost 4 bases and 10 bases respectively, with 17 bases between them. Germline CDR1 is SSHAT and CDR2 is FNYEAQ (reference sequence). The CDR3 sequence is 14 residues long.

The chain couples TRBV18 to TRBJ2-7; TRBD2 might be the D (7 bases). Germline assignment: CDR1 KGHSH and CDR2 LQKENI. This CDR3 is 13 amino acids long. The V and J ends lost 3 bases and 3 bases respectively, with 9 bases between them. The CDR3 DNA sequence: TGTGCCAGCTCACCGGGGGGGCTCTACGAGCAGTACTTC. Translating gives CASSPGGLYEQYF. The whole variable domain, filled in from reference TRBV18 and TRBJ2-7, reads NAGVMQNPRHLVRRRGQEARLRCSPMKGHSHVYWYRQLPEEGLKFMVYLQKENIIDESGMPKERFSAEFPKEGPSILRIQQVVRGDSAAYFCASSPGGLYEQYFGPGTRLTVT.

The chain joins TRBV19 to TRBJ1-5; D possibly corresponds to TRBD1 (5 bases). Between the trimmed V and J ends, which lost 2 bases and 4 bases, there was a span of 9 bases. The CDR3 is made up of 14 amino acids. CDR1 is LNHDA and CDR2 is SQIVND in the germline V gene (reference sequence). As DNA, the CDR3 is TGTGCCAGTAGTATATTCAGGGAAAATCAGCCCCAGCATTTT. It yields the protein CASSIFRENQPQHF.

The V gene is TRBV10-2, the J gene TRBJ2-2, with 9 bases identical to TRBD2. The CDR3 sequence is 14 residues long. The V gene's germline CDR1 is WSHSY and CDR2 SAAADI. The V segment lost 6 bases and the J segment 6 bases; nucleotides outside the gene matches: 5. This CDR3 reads CASRLTSGAGELFF. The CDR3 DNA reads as TGCGCCAGCAGATTGACTAGCGGCGCCGGGGAGCTGTTTTTT.